The subject of this entry is one TCR beta chain. What it binds is not known. This likely comes from a read error, as the CDR3 has no conserved phenylalanine or tryptophan at its end. These data originate in a study of tumor-infiltrating lymphocytes in primary liver carcinoma. Findings of the study overall: Tumor top-250-clone fractions significantly exceeded those of blood (p = 0.039).

Germline CDR1 and CDR2: LGHNA and YSLEER. The CDR3 totals 14 residues. From around 18-30 mg of unsorted bulk tissue, DNA and RNA were co-extracted together. From roughly 0.45 ug total RNA, TCR beta cDNA was generated with a primer in the constant region. Researchers made the TCR beta libraries by running three nested multiplex PCR rounds with slightly modified ARM-PCR. A C-beta reverse primer and TRBV1-TRBV30 forward primers served in each of the first two PCR rounds, at about 9 cycles apiece. Via MiXCR, TCRdb re-called the multiplex PCR reads, giving one row per CDR3 protein. The sample has roughly 70,000 distinct CDR3 sequences; about 71% are singletons.

The V and J genes are TRBV4-3 and TRBJ2-3; D is uncertain. The clonotype was recovered from a man aged 40-55 years with primary liver carcinoma and hepatitis B virus infection. Sequencing used liver tumor tissue from sampling region 4. Indicated subset: tumor region T4, right-lateral pole. CDR3 loop: CTSSPSRGTDTQYS. The CDR3 DNA reads as TGCACCAGCAGCCCGTCTAGGGGCACAGATACGCAGTATTCT.